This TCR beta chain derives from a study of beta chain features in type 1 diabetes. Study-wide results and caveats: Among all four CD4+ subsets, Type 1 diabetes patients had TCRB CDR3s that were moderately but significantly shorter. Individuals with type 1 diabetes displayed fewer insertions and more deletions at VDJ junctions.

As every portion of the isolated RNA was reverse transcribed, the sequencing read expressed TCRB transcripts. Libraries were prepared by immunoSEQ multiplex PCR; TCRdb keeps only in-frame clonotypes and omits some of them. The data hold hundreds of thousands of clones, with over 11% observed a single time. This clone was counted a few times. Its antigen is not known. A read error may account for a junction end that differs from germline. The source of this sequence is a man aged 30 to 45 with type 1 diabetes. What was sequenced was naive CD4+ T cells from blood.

The CDR3 nucleotides read TGTGCTAGCAGCCTCCGGGACAACTACGAGCAGTACTTC. Translated, it gives CASSLRDNYEQYF. The chain links TRBV7-7 to TRBJ2-7; maybe TRBD1 (6 bases). The CDR3 length is 13 residues. Germline V gene data show CDR1 as SSHAT and CDR2 as FNYEAQ (reference sequence).